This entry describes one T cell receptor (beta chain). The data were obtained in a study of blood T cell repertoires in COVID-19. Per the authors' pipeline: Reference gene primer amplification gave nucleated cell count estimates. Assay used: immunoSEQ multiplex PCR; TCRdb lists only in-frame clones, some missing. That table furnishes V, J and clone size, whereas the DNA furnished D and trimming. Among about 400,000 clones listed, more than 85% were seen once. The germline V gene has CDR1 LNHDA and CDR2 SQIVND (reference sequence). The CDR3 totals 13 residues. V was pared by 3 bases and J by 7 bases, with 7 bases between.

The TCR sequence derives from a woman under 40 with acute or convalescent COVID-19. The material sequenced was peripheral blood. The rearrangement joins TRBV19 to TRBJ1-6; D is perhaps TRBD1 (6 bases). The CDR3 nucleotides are TGTGCCAGTAGTATCGACAGGAATTCACCCCTCCACTTT. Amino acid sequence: CASSIDRNSPLHF.